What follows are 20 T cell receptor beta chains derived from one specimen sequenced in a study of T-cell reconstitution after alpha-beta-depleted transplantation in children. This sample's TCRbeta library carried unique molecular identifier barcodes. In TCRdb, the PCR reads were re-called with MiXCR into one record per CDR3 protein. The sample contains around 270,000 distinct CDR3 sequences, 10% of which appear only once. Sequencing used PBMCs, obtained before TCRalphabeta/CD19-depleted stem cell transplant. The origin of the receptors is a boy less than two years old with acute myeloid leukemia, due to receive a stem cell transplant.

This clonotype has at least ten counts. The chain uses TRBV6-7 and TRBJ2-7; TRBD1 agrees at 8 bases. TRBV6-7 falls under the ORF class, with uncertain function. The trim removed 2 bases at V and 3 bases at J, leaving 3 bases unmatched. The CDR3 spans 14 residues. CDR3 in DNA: TGTGCCAGCAGTTACGCAACAGGGGGCTACGAGCAGTACTTC. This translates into CASSYATGGYEQYF.

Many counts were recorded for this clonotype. The CDR3 spells CASSLLARTQYF. Written as DNA, the CDR3 is TGTGCCAGCAGTTTACTTGCCCGGACCCAGTACTTC. The rearrangement uses TRBV12-3 or TRBV12-4 and TRBJ2-5, with D unresolved. CDR3 size: 12 residues. Trimming shortened V by 2 bases and J by 7 bases, and 8 bases separated the two germline ends.

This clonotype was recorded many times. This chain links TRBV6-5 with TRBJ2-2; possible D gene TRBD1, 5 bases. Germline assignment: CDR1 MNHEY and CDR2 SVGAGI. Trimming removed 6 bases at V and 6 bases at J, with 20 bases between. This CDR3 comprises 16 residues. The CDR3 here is CASSYLDITMAGELFF. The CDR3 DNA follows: TGTGCCAGCAGCTACCTGGACATAACCATGGCCGGGGAGCTGTTTTTT.

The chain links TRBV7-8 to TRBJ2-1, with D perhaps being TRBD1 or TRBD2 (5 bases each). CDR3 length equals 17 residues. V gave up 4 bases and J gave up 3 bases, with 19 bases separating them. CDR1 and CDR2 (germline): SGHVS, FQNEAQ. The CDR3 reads CASSSRGGHEGYNEQFF. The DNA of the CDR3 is TGTGCCAGCAGCTCGAGAGGTGGACACGAGGGCTACAATGAGCAGTTCTTC.

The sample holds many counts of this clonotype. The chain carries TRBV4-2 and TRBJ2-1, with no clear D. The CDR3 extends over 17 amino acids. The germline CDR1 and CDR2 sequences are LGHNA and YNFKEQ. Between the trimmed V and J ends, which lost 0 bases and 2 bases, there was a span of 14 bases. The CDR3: CASSQDPRARAYNEQFF. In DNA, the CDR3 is TGTGCCAGCAGCCAAGACCCCCGAGCCCGGGCCTACAATGAGCAGTTCTTC.

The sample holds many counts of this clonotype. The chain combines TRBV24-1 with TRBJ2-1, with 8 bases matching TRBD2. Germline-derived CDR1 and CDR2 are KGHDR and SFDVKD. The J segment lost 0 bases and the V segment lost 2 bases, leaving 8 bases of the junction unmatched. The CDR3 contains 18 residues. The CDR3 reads CATSDWGSGRSSYNEQFF. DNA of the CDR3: TGTGCCACCAGTGATTGGGGGAGCGGGAGAAGCTCCTACAATGAGCAGTTCTTC.

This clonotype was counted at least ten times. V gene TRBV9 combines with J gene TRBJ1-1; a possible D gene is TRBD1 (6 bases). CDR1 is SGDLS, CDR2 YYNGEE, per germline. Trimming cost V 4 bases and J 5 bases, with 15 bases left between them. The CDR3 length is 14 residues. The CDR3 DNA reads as TGTGCCAGCAGCCCAGGAGGGGGAAGGACTGAAGCTTTCTTT. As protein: CASSPGGGRTEAFF. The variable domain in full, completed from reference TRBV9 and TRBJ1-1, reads DSGVTQTPKHLITATGQRVTLRCSPRSGDLSVYWYQQSLDQGLQFLIQYYNGEERAKGNILERFSAQQFPDLHSELNLSSLELGDSALYFCASSPGGGRTEAFFGQGTRLTVV.

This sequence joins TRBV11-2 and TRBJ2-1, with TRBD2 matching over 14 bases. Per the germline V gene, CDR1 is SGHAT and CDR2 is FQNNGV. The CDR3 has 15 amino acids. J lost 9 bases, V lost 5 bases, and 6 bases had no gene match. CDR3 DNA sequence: TGTGCCAGCAGCGTGGGACTAGCGGGAGCGGTTGAGCAGTTCTTC. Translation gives CASSVGLAGAVEQFF.

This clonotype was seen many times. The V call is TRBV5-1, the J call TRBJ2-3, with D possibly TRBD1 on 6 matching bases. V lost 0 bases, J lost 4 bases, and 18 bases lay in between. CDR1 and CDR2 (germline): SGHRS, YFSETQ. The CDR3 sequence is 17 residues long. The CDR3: CASSLEGVPKGPDTQYF. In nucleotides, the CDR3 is TGCGCCAGCAGCTTGGAGGGGGTCCCTAAGGGCCCAGATACGCAGTATTTT.

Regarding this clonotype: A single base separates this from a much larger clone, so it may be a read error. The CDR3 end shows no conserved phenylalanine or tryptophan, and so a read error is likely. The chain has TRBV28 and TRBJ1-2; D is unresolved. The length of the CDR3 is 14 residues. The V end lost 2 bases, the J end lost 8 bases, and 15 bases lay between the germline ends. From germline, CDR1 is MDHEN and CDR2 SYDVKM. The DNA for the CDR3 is TGTGCCAGCAGTTTAGCCAGGACTTTTGGAGGCTACACCTCC. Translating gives CASSLARTFGGYTS.

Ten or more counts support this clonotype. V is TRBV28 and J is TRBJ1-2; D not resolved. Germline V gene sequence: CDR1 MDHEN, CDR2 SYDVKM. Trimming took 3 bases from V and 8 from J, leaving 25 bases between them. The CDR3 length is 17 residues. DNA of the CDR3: TGTGCCAGCAGTTTTTCTGCAAGTGGGGAAAGGGTTGCCGGCTACACCTTC. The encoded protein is CASSFSASGERVAGYTF.

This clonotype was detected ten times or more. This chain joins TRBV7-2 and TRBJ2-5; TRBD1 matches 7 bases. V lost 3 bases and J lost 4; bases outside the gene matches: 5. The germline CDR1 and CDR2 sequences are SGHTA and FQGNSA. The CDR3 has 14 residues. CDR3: CASSLEQGRETQYF. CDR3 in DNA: TGTGCCAGCAGCTTGGAACAGGGGAGAGAGACCCAGTACTTC.

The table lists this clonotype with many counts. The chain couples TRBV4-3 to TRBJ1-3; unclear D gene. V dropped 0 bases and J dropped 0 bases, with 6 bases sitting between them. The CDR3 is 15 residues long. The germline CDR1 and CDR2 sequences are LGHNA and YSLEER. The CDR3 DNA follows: TGCGCCAGCAGCCAAGACTCCATCTCTGGAAACACCATATATTTT. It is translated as CASSQDSISGNTIYF.

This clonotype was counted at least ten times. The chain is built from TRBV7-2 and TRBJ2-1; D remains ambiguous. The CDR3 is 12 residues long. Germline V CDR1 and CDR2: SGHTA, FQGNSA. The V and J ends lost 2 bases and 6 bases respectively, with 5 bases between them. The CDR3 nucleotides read TGTGCCAGCAGCTTACCGGTCAATGAGCAGTTCTTC. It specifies CASSLPVNEQFF.

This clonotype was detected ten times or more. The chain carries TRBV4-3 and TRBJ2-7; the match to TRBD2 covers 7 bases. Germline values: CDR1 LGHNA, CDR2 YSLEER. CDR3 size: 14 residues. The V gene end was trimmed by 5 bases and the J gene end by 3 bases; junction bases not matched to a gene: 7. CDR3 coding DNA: TGCGCCAGCAGCTATCGACTAGCTAACTACGAGCAGTACTTC. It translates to CASSYRLANYEQYF.

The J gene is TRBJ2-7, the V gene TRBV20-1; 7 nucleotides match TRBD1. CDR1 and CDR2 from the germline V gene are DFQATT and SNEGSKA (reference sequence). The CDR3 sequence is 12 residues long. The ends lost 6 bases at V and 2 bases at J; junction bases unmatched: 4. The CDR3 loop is CSAWDSPYEQYF. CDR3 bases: TGCAGTGCATGGGACAGCCCCTACGAGCAGTACTTC.

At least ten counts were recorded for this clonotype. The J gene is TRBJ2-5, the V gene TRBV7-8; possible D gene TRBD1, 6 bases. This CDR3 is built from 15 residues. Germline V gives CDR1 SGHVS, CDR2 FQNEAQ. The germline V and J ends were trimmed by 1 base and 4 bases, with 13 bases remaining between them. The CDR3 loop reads CASSLVRGGLETQYF. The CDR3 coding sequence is TGTGCCAGCAGCTTAGTAAGAGGGGGATTAGAGACCCAGTACTTC.

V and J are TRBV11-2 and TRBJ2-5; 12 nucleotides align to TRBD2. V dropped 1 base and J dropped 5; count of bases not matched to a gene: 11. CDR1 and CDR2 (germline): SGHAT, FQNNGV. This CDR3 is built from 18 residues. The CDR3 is CASSLGVVSSGRAETQYF. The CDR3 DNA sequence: TGTGCCAGCAGCTTAGGGGTCGTGTCTAGCGGGAGGGCGGAGACCCAGTACTTC. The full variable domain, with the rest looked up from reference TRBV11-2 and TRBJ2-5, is EAGVAQSPRYKIIEKRQSVAFWCNPISGHATLYWYQQILGQGPKLLIQFQNNGVVDDSQLPKDRFSAERLKGVDSTLKIQPAKLEDSAVYLCASSLGVVSSGRAETQYFGPGTRLLVL.

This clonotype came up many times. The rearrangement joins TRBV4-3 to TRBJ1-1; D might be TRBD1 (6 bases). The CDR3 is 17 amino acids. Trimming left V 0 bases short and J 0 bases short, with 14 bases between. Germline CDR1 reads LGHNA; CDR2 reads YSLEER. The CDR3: CASSQDGRGLLNTEAFF. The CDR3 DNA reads TGCGCCAGCAGCCAAGACGGCAGGGGACTCTTGAACACTGAAGCTTTCTTT.

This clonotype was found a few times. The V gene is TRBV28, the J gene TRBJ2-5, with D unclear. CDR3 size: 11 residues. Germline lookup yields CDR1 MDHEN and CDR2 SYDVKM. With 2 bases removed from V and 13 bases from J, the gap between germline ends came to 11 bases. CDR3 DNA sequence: TGTGCCAGCAGTTTACGGACCGATTCGTACTTC. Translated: CASSLRTDSYF.